One and the same sample provided the 2 T cell receptor beta chains below, sequenced in a study of tumor-infiltrating lymphocytes in oesophageal squamous cell carcinoma. In TCRdb, the PCR reads were re-called with MiXCR into one record per CDR3 protein. The repertoire holds roughly 20,000 distinct CDR3 sequences, with 35% to 45% as singletons. Sequencing was done on a sample of esophageal tumor tissue. These receptors were collected from a male donor with esophageal squamous cell carcinoma.

The V and J genes are TRBV5-1 and TRBJ1-1; no reliable D call. Germline CDR1 reads SGHRS; CDR2 reads YFSETQ. V dropped 4 bases and J dropped 2 bases, with 12 bases sitting between them. The CDR3 is made up of 14 amino acids. CDR3 loop: CASSRPGSNTEAFF. CDR3 DNA: TGCGCCAGCAGCCGCCCGGGGTCAAACACTGAAGCTTTCTTT.

This clonotype has a count of ten or more. This is likely a read error, given that the CDR3 carries no conserved phenylalanine or tryptophan at its end. It is unclear where the CDR3 begins or ends on the DNA, so no DNA is shown, and the CDR3 is as TCRdb lists it. The chain uses TRBV7-2 and TRBJ1-3; the table's D gene call, TRBD1, was not cross checked with the DNA. The CDR3 is made up of 8 amino acids, end residues included. Germline V lookup: CDR1 SGHTA, CDR2 FQGNSA. This chain's CDR3 is CASSHPLA.